This T cell receptor (beta chain) was documented in a study of cytotoxic CD8 clonotypes in ibrutinib-treated CLL. Turning to the study itself: Responses: roughly 25 partial, 2 complete; after median approximately 68 months, around 15 stayed remitted, some twelve progressed.

The germline V gene encodes CDR1 SEHNR and CDR2 FQNEAQ (reference sequence). The CDR3 sequence is 13 residues long. Trimming pared 7 bases from V and 1 base from J, leaving 10 bases between. General study findings and limits: Timing of sampling differed between sustained-remission and progressing patients. Before falling back toward baseline at progression, clonality had risen at the time of ibrutinib response.

On this clone: Its antigen is unknown.

The planned depth of sequencing spanned 1 in 200,000 to 1 in 1 million T cells. Produced via immunoSEQ multiplex PCR; TCRdb's table is partial and in-frame only. The table lists some 29,000 clones, 76% of them singletons. The receptor was isolated from a human donor with chronic lymphocytic leukemia. The rearrangement links TRBV7-9 to TRBJ1-1; D is unresolved. The sequencing here drew on PBMCs, taken after 36 months of ibrutinib treatment. The chain's CDR3 is CASIGEKNTEAFF. CDR3 coding DNA: TGTGCCAGCATCGGGGAGAAGAACACTGAAGCTTTCTTT.